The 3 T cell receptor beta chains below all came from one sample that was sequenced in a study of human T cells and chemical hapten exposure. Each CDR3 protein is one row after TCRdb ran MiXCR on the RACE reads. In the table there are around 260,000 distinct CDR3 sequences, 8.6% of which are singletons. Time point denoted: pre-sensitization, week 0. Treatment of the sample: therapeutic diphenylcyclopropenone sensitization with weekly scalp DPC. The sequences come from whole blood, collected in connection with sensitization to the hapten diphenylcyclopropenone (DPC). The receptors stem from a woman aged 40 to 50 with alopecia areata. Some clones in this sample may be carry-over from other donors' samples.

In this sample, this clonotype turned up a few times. The CDR3 DNA follows: TGTGCCGCAGGACTAGCGGGAGCTAATGAGCAGTTCTTC. Its translation is CAAGLAGANEQFF. The chain recombines TRBV10-3 with TRBJ2-1; TRBD2 agrees at 13 bases. V shed 11 bases, J shed 7 bases, and the junction held 5 bases outside the gene matches. CDR1 and CDR2 from the germline V gene are ENHRY and SYGVKD. The CDR3 consists of 13 residues.

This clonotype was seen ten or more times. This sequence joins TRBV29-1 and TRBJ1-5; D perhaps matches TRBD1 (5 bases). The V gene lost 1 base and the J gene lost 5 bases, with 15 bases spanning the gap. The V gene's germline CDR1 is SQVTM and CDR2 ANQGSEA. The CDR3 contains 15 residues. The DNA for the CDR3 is TGCAGCGTTGAAGTGCACAGGAGAACGCATCAGCCCCAGCATTTT. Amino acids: CSVEVHRRTHQPQHF.

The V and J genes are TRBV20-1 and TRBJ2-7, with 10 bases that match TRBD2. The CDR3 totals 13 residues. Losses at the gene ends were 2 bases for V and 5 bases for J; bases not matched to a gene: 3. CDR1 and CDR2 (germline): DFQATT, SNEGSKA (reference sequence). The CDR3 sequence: CSARLAGAHEQYF. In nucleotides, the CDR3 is TGCAGTGCTAGACTAGCGGGAGCCCACGAGCAGTACTTC.